Listed below are T cell receptor beta chains from one sample, sequenced in a study of cytomegalovirus exposure and HLA in healthy donors. TCRdb keeps only in-frame clones here, not all; method: immunoSEQ multiplex PCR. The sample yields roughly 140,000 clones, about 82% seen once. The sequenced sample was PBMCs. These receptors all come from a middle-aged woman in good health and CMV-seropositive. Each CDR3 is given with its conserved first and last residue. The D gene is left open where the match is weak. The listing skips clone size in some rows; elsewhere it reads once, few, many or a size class.

.	TRBV7-8	.	TRBJ1-2	TGTGCCAGCAGCTTAGATTCGGGGGTTTTTGGCTACACCTTC	CASSLDSGVFGYTF
.	TRBV11-2	.	TRBJ2-3	TGTGCCAGCAGCTCGGCGCAGGCTAATACGCAGTATTTT	CASSSAQANTQYF
.	TRBV27	TRBD2	TRBJ2-1	TGTGCCAGCAGTTTATTTCGGCGGGAGTACTCCTACAATGAGCAGTTCTTC	CASSLFRREYSYNEQFF
.	TRBV7-8	.	TRBJ1-2	TGTGCCAGCAGTCCCAGAGGGGGCTATGGCTACACCTTC	CASSPRGGYGYTF
.	TRBV7-8	.	TRBJ1-5	TGTGCCAGCAGCCGACCTAGGCTGGCGGAGCCCCAGCATTTT	CASSRPRLAEPQHF
.	TRBV7-9	TRBD2	TRBJ2-3	TGTGCCAGCAGCCCTGTTGGGGGTAGCGGGAGTCTGTGGACAGATACGCAGTATTTT	CASSPVGGSGSLWTDTQYF
once	TRBV28	TRBD2	TRBJ2-7	TGTGCCAGCAGCCTTAGCGGGGGGGCGACGGAGCAGTACTTC	CASSLSGGATEQYF
.	TRBV5-1	.	TRBJ2-2	TGCGCCAGCAGCTTGGGGGACAAGAACACCGGGGAGCTGTTTTTT	CASSLGDKNTGELFF
.	TRBV7-2	.	TRBJ1-5	TGTGCCAGCAGCCCTGGTGGGAGTAGCAATCAGCCCCAGCATTTT	CASSPGGSSNQPQHF
.	TRBV9	.	TRBJ1-4	TGTGCCAGCAGCGTAGCTCAGGGCGGGGTAGGGGAAAAACTGTTTTTT	CASSVAQGGVGEKLFF
few	TRBV6-5	TRBD1	TRBJ1-1	TGTGCCAGCAGCGCGCAGGGGGTCACTGAAGCTTTCTTT	CASSAQGVTEAFF
.	TRBV2	.	TRBJ2-7	TGTGCCAGCAGTGTTGTGTCGTCCTACGAGCAGTACTTC	CASSVVSSYEQYF
.	TRBV2	TRBD2	TRBJ2-7	TGTGCCAGCAGTATACTAGCGGGAGGTGTCGAGCAGTACTTC	CASSILAGGVEQYF
.	TRBV11-2	TRBD2	TRBJ2-2	TGTGCCAGCAGACGACTTTTCACCAGCGGGGGGTCCTACACCGGGGAGCTGTTTTTT	CASRRLFTSGGSYTGELFF